This TCR beta chain was retrieved from a study of blood T cell repertoires in COVID-19. Study as a whole: Sites in the United States, Italy and Spain provided acute and convalescent COVID-19 samples.

TCRdb's table, derived via immunoSEQ multiplex PCR, lists solely in-frame clones and lacks some. The table shows 150,000 to 250,000 clones, with around 95% occurring only once. V was pared by 1 base and J by 1 base, with 10 bases between. CDR1 and CDR2 (germline): SGHVS, FNYEAQ. This CDR3 spans 15 amino acids. The sample taken for sequencing was peripheral blood. This sequence originates from a man aged 25-45 years with COVID-19, enrolled during active disease. This sequence joins TRBV7-6 and TRBJ1-1; D unclear. Written as DNA, the CDR3 is TGTGCCAGCAGCTTAGATATACAGAAGAACACTGAAGCTTTCTTT. Its translation: CASSLDIQKNTEAFF.